A selection of T cell receptor beta chains follows, all from one sample in a study of long-term antiretroviral therapy in people with HIV. Libraries were prepared by immunoSEQ multiplex PCR; TCRdb keeps only in-frame clonotypes and omits some of them. In the table there are about 24,000 clones, 83% of which are singletons. This sample comprised unsorted PBMCs, obtained 0.4 years after starting antiretroviral therapy. These TCRs come from a man aged 45-60 years with HIV. Both conserved end residues are part of each CDR3. D genes are given only for firm matches. The size field is filled for only some rows; it gives once, few, many or a size class.

clone_size	v_call	d_call	j_call	cdr3_nt	cdr3_aa
once	TRBV9	TRBD1	TRBJ2-3	TGTGCCAGTTCACAGGGGGGAGATACGCAGTATTTT	CASSQGGDTQYF
.	TRBV15	.	TRBJ2-4	TGTGCCACCAGCAGAGAGGTATCTCTCCTAAACATTCAGTACTTC	CATSREVSLLNIQYF
.	TRBV30	TRBD1	TRBJ1-2	TGTGCCTGGAGTGCTGGGACAGGGCGACGCCTAGGGGGCTACACCTTC	CAWSAGTGRRLGGYTF
once	TRBV5-1	.	TRBJ1-3	TGCGCCAGCAGCTCCTATGGACTGAGCTCTGGAAACACCATATATTTT	CASSSYGLSSGNTIYF
.	TRBV11-2	TRBD1	TRBJ2-7	TGTGCCAGCAGCTTAAACTTAGGGACAGGGGGCCCTCTGGGAAATCGGTACTTC	CASSLNLGTGGPLGNRYF
.	TRBV7-2	TRBD1	TRBJ1-2	TGTGCCAGCAGCCGGGACAGGGTTTCCGATTCCTATGGCTACACCTTC	CASSRDRVSDSYGYTF
few	TRBV6-1	.	TRBJ1-2	TGTGCCAGCGGGGGGGCGCAAGGCTATGGCTACACCTTC	CASGGAQGYGYTF
medium-sized	TRBV7-9	.	TRBJ2-1	TGTGCCAGCAGCGCCGGTCTGCTAGCTCCGTTCTTC	CASSAGLLAPFF
.	TRBV28	.	TRBJ1-6	TGTGCCAGCAGGGACTTATCCTCCTATAATTCACCCCTCCACTTT	CASRDLSSYNSPLHF
.	TRBV9	.	TRBJ1-4	TGTGCCAGCAGCGTAGCTGCGGGTTCCAATGAAAAACTGTTTTTT	CASSVAAGSNEKLFF